Listed here is a single TCR beta chain. The source of the sample is a study of blood T cell repertoires in COVID-19. Trimming pared 6 bases from V and 9 bases from J, leaving 12 bases between. Per the germline V gene, CDR1 is MNHEY and CDR2 is SMNVEV (reference sequence). The CDR3 spans 13 residues. In the study's own analysis: The authors estimated nucleated cell counts from reference gene primer amplification. Some clones are missing from TCRdb's copy, which holds only in-frame ones; the method was immunoSEQ multiplex PCR. V and J calls and clone size are as listed in that table; D and trimming were resolved from the DNA. The table records more than 200,000 clones, around 85% of them present only once.

This TCR derives from a man aged 40-55 years with acute or convalescent COVID-19. The sequenced sample was peripheral blood. This chain links TRBV27 with TRBJ1-6; D is uncertain. CDR3 DNA: TGTGCCAGCAGCGTCGGGAATGTTTCACCCCTCCACTTT. It translates to CASSVGNVSPLHF.